One and the same sample provided the 12 T cell receptor beta chains below, sequenced in a study of CD8 T cells in ankylosing spondylitis. TCRdb processed the 5' RACE reads anew with MiXCR; each CDR3 protein has one entry. This sample has under 400,000 distinct CDR3 sequences, with 11% found just once. The sequencing sample was made of blood, either unsorted or a sorted T cell fraction (not recorded which). All receptors come from a female donor with ankylosing spondylitis or in good health (not recorded which).

The V and J genes are TRBV5-1 and TRBJ2-6; TRBD1 is a possible D gene (6 bases). Trimming left V 3 bases short and J 2 bases short, with 12 bases between. From germline, CDR1 is SGHRS and CDR2 YFSETQ. This CDR3 contains 16 residues. DNA for the CDR3: TGCGCCAGCAGCTCCGATACAGGGCCTGGGGCCAACGTCCTGACTTTC. This sequence encodes CASSSDTGPGANVLTF.

This clonotype appeared many times. The V gene is TRBV27, the J gene TRBJ1-2; no definite D call. The V and J ends lost 5 bases and 3 bases respectively, with 10 bases between them. There are 13 residues in the CDR3. Germline V gene lookup returns CDR1 MNHEY and CDR2 SMNVEV (reference sequence). CDR3 nucleotides: TGTGCCAGCAGTCCCGGGTCTTACTATGGCTACACCTTC. Translated: CASSPGSYYGYTF.

To note about this clonotype: A much bigger clone sits one base away, suggesting this may be a read error. The rearrangement uses TRBV10-3 and TRBJ2-5; TRBD2 might be the D (5 bases). This CDR3 region has 13 residues. CDR1 and CDR2 (germline): ENHRY, SYGVKD. CDR3 region: CAISDLAGETQHF. The CDR3 nucleotides are TGTGCCATCAGTGACCTAGCAGGAGAGACCCAGCACTTC.

This clonotype was observed at least ten times. V gene TRBV5-1 combines with J gene TRBJ2-7; 8 nucleotides agree with TRBD1. The ends lost 4 bases at V and 2 bases at J; junction bases unmatched: 17. This CDR3 region has 18 residues. Germline assignment: CDR1 SGHRS and CDR2 YFSETQ. The chain's CDR3 is CASSLRDRTSRQTYEQYF. The CDR3 coding sequence is TGCGCCAGCAGCCTCCGGGACAGGACCTCGCGACAAACCTACGAGCAGTACTTC.

This clonotype occurred many times. V usage is TRBV7-8 and J usage is TRBJ2-1, with unresolved D. V lost 4 bases and J lost 1, with 8 bases in between. The CDR3 length is 14 residues. Germline V lookup: CDR1 SGHVS, CDR2 FQNEAQ. DNA for the CDR3: TGTGCCAGCAGCTCCGGGCTATCCTACAATGAGCAGTTCTTC. Translated: CASSSGLSYNEQFF.

This clonotype was observed at least ten times. The chain couples TRBV5-1 to TRBJ2-1, with 8 positions matching TRBD2. This CDR3 comprises 18 residues. Unmatched junction bases numbered 10, after V lost 2 bases and J lost 0 bases. Per germline, CDR1 SGHRS and CDR2 YFSETQ. CDR3 residues: CASSFGTRAFSSYNEQFF. CDR3 nucleotide sequence: TGCGCCAGCAGCTTCGGGACTAGGGCATTTAGCTCCTACAATGAGCAGTTCTTC.

The sample holds many counts of this clonotype. The V call is TRBV20-1, the J call TRBJ1-5; D unclear. There are 16 residues in the CDR3. The germline V and J ends were trimmed by 1 base and 0 bases, with 13 bases remaining between them. Germline CDR1 DFQATT, CDR2 SNEGSKA (reference sequence). The CDR3 region is CSARVSTLYSNQPQHF. The CDR3 DNA reads as TGCAGTGCTAGAGTCTCGACACTGTATAGCAATCAGCCCCAGCATTTT.

In this sample, this clonotype turned up many times. The rearrangement uses TRBV12-3 or TRBV12-4 and TRBJ2-1; no clear D. This CDR3 is built from 13 residues. The CDR3 sequence: CATRWSSYNEQFF. CDR3 coding DNA: TGTGCGACCAGGTGGAGCTCCTACAATGAGCAGTTCTTC.

A word on this clonotype: This may come from a read error, since a much larger clone is one base off. This rearrangement joins TRBV6-5 to TRBJ1-2; unclear D gene. The CDR3 sequence is 15 residues long. Germline lookup yields CDR1 MNHEY and CDR2 SVGAGI. CDR3 coding DNA: TGTGCCAACAGTTACTCGGGCAGCGGGAACTATGGCTACACCTTC. Translation gives CANSYSGSGNYGYTF.

At least ten counts were recorded for this clonotype. This chain joins TRBV20-1 and TRBJ1-6, with TRBD1 as a possible D gene (6 bases). This CDR3 spans 13 amino acids. CDR1 is DFQATT and CDR2 is SNEGSKA in the germline V gene (reference sequence). V lost 5 bases and J lost 5, with 10 bases in between. The CDR3 DNA reads as TGCAGTGCTGTGGACAGAAATAATTCACCCCTCCACTTT. Protein: CSAVDRNNSPLHF.

This clonotype turned up a few times. This sequence joins TRBV7-2 and TRBJ2-7; 11 nucleotides match TRBD2. J lost 6 bases, V lost 3 bases, and 13 bases had no gene match. The CDR3 contains 17 residues. Germline loops: CDR1 SGHTA, CDR2 FQGNSA. This chain's CDR3 is CASSFLVRLAGLSEQYF. CDR3 sequence (DNA): TGTGCCAGCAGCTTTTTGGTCCGACTAGCGGGGCTTTCCGAGCAGTACTTC. The full variable domain, in which reference TRBV7-2 and TRBJ2-7 provide the parts outside the CDR3, is GAGVSQSPSNKVTEKGKDVELRCDPISGHTALYWYRQSLGQGLEFLIYFQGNSAPDKSGLPSDRFSAERTGGSVSTLTIQRTQQEDSAVYLCASSFLVRLAGLSEQYFGPGTRLTVT.

This clonotype was counted at least ten times. The rearrangement joins TRBV5-1 to TRBJ1-1; no clear D gene. In germline, CDR1 is SGHRS, CDR2 YFSETQ. The CDR3 is 13 amino acids. V dropped 1 base and J dropped 8 bases, with 12 bases sitting between them. DNA of the CDR3: TGCGCCAGCAGCTTGTCAAGTGATACCGAAGCTTTCTTT. Translating it yields CASSLSSDTEAFF.